This TCR beta chain was documented in a study of prognosis after radiotherapy for stage I lung cancer. Two-round multiplex PCR on genomic DNA was the method by which TCR beta CDR3 was amplified. Specific primers for each TRBV and TRBJ gene were what first-round PCR used. TCRdb ran MiXCR on the multiplex PCR reads and lists one entry per CDR3 protein. The sample includes 31,000 or so distinct CDR3 sequences, 40% to 60% of them seen just once. V lost 5 bases to trimming and J lost 5 bases, with 18 bases between them. The CDR3 extends over 15 amino acids. Germline V gene lookup returns CDR1 MNHNS and CDR2 SASEGT. This clonotype is judged medium-sized.

Source: PBMCs, taken before or after stereotactic body radiation therapy (not recorded which). The sequence was obtained from a donor over 45 with non-small cell lung cancer. The chain uses TRBV6-1 and TRBJ1-2, with D maybe TRBD1 (6 bases). Here the CDR3 reads CASSLTPTGFYGYTF. The CDR3 DNA is TGTGCCAGCAGTCTTACTCCGACAGGTTTTTATGGCTACACCTTC.